Below are 6 T cell receptor beta chains sequenced from a single sample in a study of identical twins. TCRdb re-called the 5' RACE reads through MiXCR, storing one row per CDR3 protein. The data contain about 520,000 distinct CDR3 sequences, less than 25% of them seen just once; the ten biggest clones take up around 0.9%. These data also featured in a second study, about T cells expressing NK-cell markers.

The sequencing input was CD4+ T cells sorted from blood. These receptors were obtained from a woman younger than 35 in good health.

This clonotype came up a few times. This chain connects TRBV12-3 or TRBV12-4 to TRBJ2-7; unclear D gene. There are 12 residues in the CDR3. V was cut by 5 bases and J by 6 bases, with 11 bases left in between. As DNA, the CDR3 is TGTGCCAGCAGTAGTCCCTCGGGCGAGCAGTACTTC. Translated, it gives CASSSPSGEQYF.

This clonotype was seen more than once but under ten times. The V gene is TRBV20-1, the J gene TRBJ2-2, with 7 bases lining up with TRBD2. The CDR3 is 14 residues long. The germline V gene has CDR1 DFQATT and CDR2 SNEGSKA (reference sequence). Trimming cost V 7 bases and J 6 bases; bases outside gene matches: 11. CDR3 sequence: CSGKRTSRPGELFF. CDR3 nucleotide sequence: TGCAGTGGAAAGCGGACTAGTCGGCCCGGGGAGCTGTTTTTT.

The chain has TRBV21-1 and TRBJ2-5; the table gives TRBD1 as D, unverified against the DNA. TRBV21-1 is annotated as a pseudogene. This CDR3 has 17 residues. CDR3 region: CASSKEPRQGIPETQYF. The DNA of the CDR3 is TGTGCCAGCAGCAAAGAACCCCGACAGGGGATCCCAGAGACCCAGTACTTC.

The genes are TRBV5-6 and TRBJ2-2; D tentatively fits TRBD1 or TRBD2 (6 bases each). Germline V gene data show CDR1 as SGHDT and CDR2 as YYEEEE. V was shortened by 4 bases and J by 3 bases, with 25 bases between the two germline ends. The CDR3 covers 19 residues. CDR3 amino acids: CASSEPFRFGGADTGELFF. CDR3 sequence (DNA): TGTGCCAGCAGCGAGCCATTTCGATTCGGGGGCGCGGACACCGGGGAGCTGTTTTTT.

This clonotype was detected only a few times. The gene calls are TRBV20-1 and TRBJ2-3; no reliable D call. CDR1 is DFQATT, CDR2 SNEGSKA, per germline (reference sequence). Trimming shortened V by 3 bases and J by 6 bases, and 10 bases separated the two germline ends. CDR3 length equals 12 residues. This chain's CDR3 is CSASSSSDTQYF. The CDR3 DNA sequence: TGCAGTGCTAGTAGCAGCTCGGATACGCAGTATTTT.

This clonotype was observed a single time. The V gene is TRBV5-1, the J gene TRBJ2-6, with 12 bases matching TRBD2. The CDR3 contains 19 residues. The germline V gene encodes CDR1 SGHRS and CDR2 YFSETQ. Trimming at V came to 0 bases and at J to 0 bases, leaving 4 bases not matched to a gene. The CDR3 coding sequence is TGCGCCAGCAGCTTGGTACTAGCGGGAGGCTTCTCTGGGGCCAACGTCCTGACTTTC. Translating it yields CASSLVLAGGFSGANVLTF.